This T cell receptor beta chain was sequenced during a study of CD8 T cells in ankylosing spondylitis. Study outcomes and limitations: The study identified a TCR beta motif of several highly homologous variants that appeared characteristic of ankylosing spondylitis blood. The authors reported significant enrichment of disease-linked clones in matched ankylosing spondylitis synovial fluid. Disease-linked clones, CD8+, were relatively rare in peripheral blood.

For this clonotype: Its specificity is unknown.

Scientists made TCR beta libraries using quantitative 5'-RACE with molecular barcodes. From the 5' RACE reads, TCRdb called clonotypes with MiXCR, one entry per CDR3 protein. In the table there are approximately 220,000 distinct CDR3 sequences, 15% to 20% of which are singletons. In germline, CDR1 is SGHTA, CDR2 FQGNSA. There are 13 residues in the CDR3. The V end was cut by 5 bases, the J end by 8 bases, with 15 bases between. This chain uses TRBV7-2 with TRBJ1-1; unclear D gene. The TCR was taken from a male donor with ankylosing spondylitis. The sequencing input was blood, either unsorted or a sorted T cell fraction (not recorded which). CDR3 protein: CASSPIRGTEAFF. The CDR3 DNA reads TGTGCCAGCAGCCCAATTCGGGGTACAGAAGCTTTCTTT.